Only one count was recorded for the clone carrying this TCR beta chain. These data originate in a study of blood T cell repertoires in COVID-19. About the study: Donors in the United States, Italy and Spain gave samples during acute or convalescent COVID-19. In each case, the material was cDNA or gDNA derived from T cells, B-cell-depleted T cells, or PBMCs.

Profiling relied on immunoSEQ multiplex PCR, and the TCRdb table lists in-frame clones only, not all of them. The sample holds some 320,000 clones, roughly 90% seen once. The study drew participants aged about 18 to 89 years from roughly 25 US areas. In assigning cohorts, the study relied on participant-reported clinical history. The TCR was taken from a man between 60 and 75 years old who had recovered from COVID-19. Input material: PBMCs or T cells enriched from blood (not recorded which).

The CDR3 loop is CASPLDGTAPPNTEAFF. CDR3 bases: TGTGCCAGCCCGCTGGATGGAACAGCCCCACCGAACACTGAAGCTTTCTTT. The rearrangement joins TRBV5-8 to TRBJ1-1; D unclear. CDR3 length: 17 residues. Per the germline V gene, CDR1 is SGHTS and CDR2 is YDEGEE. The V end lost 7 bases, the J end lost 1 base, and 23 bases lay between the germline ends.